The following is a T cell receptor beta chain sequence with its context. The antigen remains unidentified. These data originate in a study of CD8+ T cells in alopecia areata. Background on the study: Patients took tofacitinib for 6 to 18 months, followed by 6 drug-free months. Treated patients' severity was scored by percentage of affected scalp area.

Extraction of RNA preceded its reverse transcription into cDNA, which served as the sequencing template. Produced via immunoSEQ multiplex PCR; TCRdb's table is partial and in-frame only. The table lists more than 150,000 clones, 51% of them singletons. Study-wide points: Patients shared TCRs less clearly than mice did, possibly for HLA-related reasons.

Sample treatment: oral pan-JAK inhibitor, 5-10 mg twice daily. CDR1 and CDR2 (germline): GTSNPN, SVGIG (reference sequence). The CDR3 runs to 11 residues. Between the trimmed V and J ends, which lost 5 bases and 7 bases, there was a span of 12 bases. The input for sequencing was CD8+ T cells sorted from blood, taken at roughly week 53, from a patient treated with tofacitinib. This chain uses TRBV30 with TRBJ2-7, with D hard to call. This clonotype originated in a human donor with alopecia areata. CDR3 sequence (DNA): TGTGCCTGGTCAATTTCGCCGGAGCAGTACTTC. This encodes CAWSISPEQYF.